This T cell receptor (beta chain) emerged from a study of blood T cell dynamics during melanoma immunotherapy. Overall study findings and caveats: It remained unknown if the driving T cell clones were melanoma-specific. At W3, later disease-control patients showed bifurcated PBMC repertoire changes, unlike progressors.

Time point reported: pre-treatment baseline. Notes on this clone: Its antigen is not identified.

Profiling relied on immunoSEQ multiplex PCR, and the TCRdb table lists in-frame clones only, not all of them. The table lists 17,000 or so clones, about 80% of them singletons. This TCR came from a human donor with melanoma. Sequences were derived from blood, sampled from a patient treated with checkpoint blockade.

Here the CDR3 DNA reads TGTGCCAGCAGCCCGTACGGCAGAGCCTATGGCTACACCTTC. Translated, it gives CASSPYGRAYGYTF. The chain uses TRBV5-6 and TRBJ1-2; D is ambiguous. The CDR3 runs to 14 residues. Germline lookup yields CDR1 SGHDT and CDR2 YYEEEE. The V gene lost 4 bases and the J gene lost 4 bases, with 14 bases spanning the gap.